This TCR beta chain was sequenced for a study of CD8+ T cells in alopecia areata. Study-level results: Researchers report lesional scalp, most notably alopecia totalis/universalis, outstripped normal scalp in clonality.

As concerns this clone: Its specificity is not known.

Documented treatment: oral pan-JAK inhibitor, 5-10 mg twice daily. The sequencing template was cDNA reverse transcribed from extracted RNA. TCRdb's copy holds only in-frame clones and misses some; the assay was immunoSEQ multiplex PCR. The repertoire holds more than 200,000 clones, with approximately 72% as singletons. This CDR3 is built from 18 residues. CDR1 and CDR2 from the germline V gene are MGHRA and YSYEKL. J was trimmed by 3 bases and V by 4 bases; bases with no gene match: 13. The clonotype was recovered from a human donor with alopecia areata. The V call is TRBV4-1, the J call TRBJ1-5; 9 nucleotides agree with TRBD1. Sequencing was performed on CD4+ T cells sorted from blood, taken at approximately week 42, from a patient treated with tofacitinib. The CDR3 loop reads CASSLQGTGTGNNQPQHF. CDR3 nucleotide sequence: TGCGCCAGCAGCCTCCAAGGGACCGGGACAGGGAACAATCAGCCCCAGCATTTT.